Listed below are T cell receptor beta chains from one sample, sequenced in a study of patients with pleural tuberculosis. TCRdb called the reads again in MiXCR, with one record for every CDR3 protein. This table has about 50,000 distinct CDR3 sequences, about 6.8% appearing once. The receptor set was obtained from a human donor with pleural tuberculosis. Each CDR3 is given with its conserved first and last residue. A D gene is named only where the DNA matches it firmly. The size entry is marked missing in some rows and otherwise reads once, few, many or a size class.

J	D	V	size	DNA	CDR3
TRBJ2-3	-	TRBV11-1	many	TGTGCCAGCAGCTTACGGTGGGGGCGTTCCACAGATACGCAGTATTTT	CASSLRWGRSTDTQYF
TRBJ2-3	TRBD2	TRBV11-2	many	TGTGCCAGCAGCCCGGGACTAGCGGGAGATACGCAGTATTTT	CASSPGLAGDTQYF
TRBJ2-5	TRBD1	TRBV13	many	TGTGCCAGCAGCAACGCATGGACAGGGGCAGGACAGACCCAGTACTTC	CASSNAWTGAGQTQYF
TRBJ1-1	-	TRBV6-2/TRBV6-3	many	TGTGCCAGCAGTTACTTTGGGGGCGAGGGCACTGAAGCTTTCTTT	CASSYFGGEGTEAFF
TRBJ1-1	-	TRBV6-4	many	TGTGCCAGCAGTGACTCGATAGACAGTAACACTGAAGCTTTCTTT	CASSDSIDSNTEAFF
TRBJ1-1	-	TRBV5-6	few	TGTGCCAGCAGCTTGGGCGTCATCCATGGAGCTTTCTTT	CASSLGVIHGAFF
TRBJ1-5	-	TRBV11-2	many	TGTGCCAGCAGCTTAGATCCCGGGAACAATCAGCCCCAGCATTTT	CASSLDPGNNQPQHF
TRBJ1-1	-	TRBV19	many	TGTGCCAGTACTATACAGGACGAAGCTTTCTTT	CASTIQDEAFF
TRBJ1-3	-	TRBV4-2	many	TGTGCCAGCACCCCTTTGGTGCGGCCTCCTGGAAACACCATATATTTT	CASTPLVRPPGNTIYF
TRBJ2-1	TRBD1	TRBV18	-	TGTGCCAGCTCACCACGCACAGGGGAAAATGAGCAGCTCTTC	CASSPRTGENEQLF
TRBJ2-5	-	TRBV2	few	TGTGCCAGCAGTGAAAGTCAGTACCAAGAGGCCCAGTACTTC	CASSESQYQEAQYF
TRBJ2-5	TRBD2	TRBV14	few	TGTGCCAGCAGCCAAGATCTACTAGCGGGAGTAGAAGAGACCCAGTACTTC	CASSQDLLAGVEETQYF
TRBJ2-1	-	TRBV19	-	TGTGCCAGTAGATTAAGAGACACTTACAATGAGCAGTTCTTC	CASRLRDTYNEQFF
TRBJ2-5	TRBD1	TRBV18	many	TGTGCCAGCTCACCGGGACAGCTCGCGGCCCAGTACTTC	CASSPGQLAAQYF
TRBJ1-1	-	TRBV27	many	TGTGCCAGCAGTTTATCGGGGAGGGATCACACTGAAGCTTTCTTT	CASSLSGRDHTEAFF
TRBJ2-2	TRBD2	TRBV7-2	-	TGTGCCAGCAGCTTAGCGGGAGGGACCGGGGAGCTGTTTTTT	CASSLAGGTGELFF
TRBJ2-5	TRBD2	TRBV10-2	many	TGCGCCAGCAGTGTAGCGGGAGGGCGAGAGACCCAGTACTTC	CASSVAGGRETQYF
TRBJ2-3	-	TRBV19	many	TGTGCCAGTCGCATTAGAGGTTCGGGTACGCAGTATTTT	CASRIRGSGTQYF
TRBJ2-7	-	TRBV5-6	many	TGTGCCAGCAGCAGTCAGGGTAGGTACGAGCAGTACTTC	CASSSQGRYEQYF
TRBJ1-1	TRBD1	TRBV5-1	few	TGCGCCAGCAGCCAACTGAGACAGGGGATGAACACTGAAGCTTTCTTT	CASSQLRQGMNTEAFF
TRBJ2-7	-	TRBV29-1	-	TGCAGCGTGAGTAAACAGGGCCTGCGCGCCGAGCAGTACTTC	CSVSKQGLRAEQYF
TRBJ2-7	-	TRBV20-1	many	TGCAGTGCTGGAGGTGCAGGGTCCTACGAGCAGTACTTC	CSAGGAGSYEQYF
TRBJ2-1	TRBD2	TRBV11-2	few	TGTGCCAGCAGCTTCGGACTAGCGGGATCTGAGCAGTTCTTC	CASSFGLAGSEQFF
TRBJ1-1	TRBD1	TRBV25-1	many	TGTGCCAGCAGTGAGCCTGGACAGGGATGGGGCGTAGGTGAAGCTTTCTTT	CASSEPGQGWGVGEAFF
TRBJ1-5	-	TRBV12-3/TRBV12-4	many	TGTGCCAGCAGATGGACAGAATTGAGCAATCAGCCCCAGCATTTT	CASRWTELSNQPQHF
TRBJ2-2	-	TRBV27	many	TGTGCCAGCAGTTTCACCGGGGAGCTGTTTTTT	CASSFTGELFF
TRBJ1-1	TRBD1	TRBV20-1	many	TGCAGTGCCGGGACAGGGGAGAACACTGAAGCTTTCTTT	CSAGTGENTEAFF
TRBJ1-2	-	TRBV5-6	-	TGTGCCAGCAGCTTGGGGCTCGGAGGCTATGGCTACACCTTC	CASSLGLGGYGYTF
TRBJ2-7	TRBD1	TRBV18	many	TGTGCCAGCTCAGTCCGGGACAGAGACGAGCAGTACTTC	CASSVRDRDEQYF
TRBJ2-3	TRBD1	TRBV27	many	TGTGCCAGCAGGGACAGGGCCGGAGATACGCAGTATTTT	CASRDRAGDTQYF
TRBJ2-1	TRBD2	TRBV10-3	many	TGTGCCATCAGTGAGTCCGGGAGGACGGGCAATGAGCAGTTCTTC	CAISESGRTGNEQFF
TRBJ2-1	-	TRBV13	many	TGTGCCAGCAGCCCCCCAAGACTAGAAGTTGTTGGAGAGCAGTTCTTC	CASSPPRLEVVGEQFF
TRBJ1-2	TRBD1	TRBV11-1	many	TGTGCCAGCAGCCTCGGACAGGGCCAAAGCGGCTACACCTTC	CASSLGQGQSGYTF
TRBJ2-5	-	TRBV18	-	TGTGCCAGCGCAGCTGAGTCGGTTGGAGAGACCCAGTACTTC	CASAAESVGETQYF
TRBJ1-1	-	TRBV5-6	-	TGTGCCAGCAGCTTGGCGGCCCAATTCGCTGAAGCTTTCTTT	CASSLAAQFAEAFF
TRBJ1-1	-	TRBV11-1	many	TGTGCCAGCAACCACCGCGGGGTTATGAACACTGAAGCTTTCTTT	CASNHRGVMNTEAFF
TRBJ1-1	-	TRBV29-1	few	TGCAGCGTTGTCTTCTACACTGAAGCTTTCTTT	CSVVFYTEAFF
TRBJ2-1	TRBD2	TRBV20-1	many	TGCAGTGCTATTCCCCTAGCGGGAAAGGATGAGCAGTTCTTC	CSAIPLAGKDEQFF
TRBJ2-7	-	TRBV5-4	many	TGTGCCAGCAGCTTGTTCGCTTCCGAGCAGTACTTC	CASSLFASEQYF
TRBJ2-5	-	TRBV7-8	few	TGTGCCAGCAGCTTAGGCCCAGGCCCAGAGACCCAGTACTTC	CASSLGPGPETQYF
TRBJ1-5	-	TRBV6-1	many	TGTGCCAGCAACCGGGACAACAATCAGCCCCAGCATTTT	CASNRDNNQPQHF
TRBJ1-2	TRBD1	TRBV20-1	many	TGCAGTGCTAGAGACTCATCAGGCCGGGACAGGGGTTGGGACGGCTACACCTTC	CSARDSSGRDRGWDGYTF
TRBJ1-1	TRBD1	TRBV24-1	many	TGTGCCACCAGGGGACAGGGGGCCCCTGAAGCTTTCTTT	CATRGQGAPEAFF
TRBJ2-5	-	TRBV20-1	many	TGCAGTGCTCCCCGGACAGAAGAGACCCAGTACTTC	CSAPRTEETQYF
TRBJ2-7	-	TRBV12-3/TRBV12-4	few	TGTGCCAGCAGCCCCCCATCTCGTACCTACGAGCAGTACTTC	CASSPPSRTYEQYF
TRBJ2-1	TRBD1	TRBV18	many	TGTGCCAGCTCACCACCTCTGGACAGGGTTAATAATGAGCAGTTCTTC	CASSPPLDRVNNEQFF
TRBJ1-2	TRBD1	TRBV13	many	TGTGCCAGCAGCGTAGGGACAGGGCTCAGGGTTGGCTACACCTTC	CASSVGTGLRVGYTF
TRBJ2-1	-	TRBV2	many	TGTGCCAGCAAGGCTAGCGTGAACAATGAGCAGTTCTTC	CASKASVNNEQFF
TRBJ2-1	TRBD2	TRBV5-4	-	TGTGCCAGCAGCTTGGTTGGTAGCGGGTACAATGAGCAGTTCTTC	CASSLVGSGYNEQFF
TRBJ2-1	TRBD2	TRBV2	many	TGTGCCAGCAGGACTAGCGGGACCCTTATCAATGAGCAGTTCTTC	CASRTSGTLINEQFF
TRBJ1-1	TRBD1	TRBV25-1	many	TGTGCCAGCAGTTCTCCAGGGGGAGGGACTGAAGCTTTCTTT	CASSSPGGGTEAFF
TRBJ2-2	-	TRBV6-2/TRBV6-3	many	TGTGCCAGCAGTTATCTCGGGACCCGTGGCGGGGAGCTGTTTTTT	CASSYLGTRGGELFF
TRBJ2-5	-	TRBV20-1	many	TGCAGTGCCTTCTCATTCGCCGGGGCCCAAGAGACCCAGTACTTC	CSAFSFAGAQETQYF
TRBJ2-1	TRBD1	TRBV5-1	-	TGCGCCAGCAGAAGGAGCGGGACAGGGGCCAACAATGGGCAGTTCTTC	CASRRSGTGANNGQFF
TRBJ2-1	-	TRBV29-1	-	TGCAGCGTTCTCGGGCGGGGAATCTCCTACAATGAGCAGTTCTTC	CSVLGRGISYNEQFF
TRBJ2-3	TRBD2	TRBV4-1	many	TGCGCCAGCAGCCAAGATCTCAGGACTAGCGGGAGCACAGATACGCAGTATTTT	CASSQDLRTSGSTDTQYF
TRBJ2-1	-	TRBV4-3	-	TGCGCCAGCAGTCCGGACCCTAGCAATGAGCAGTTCTTC	CASSPDPSNEQFF
TRBJ1-5	-	TRBV10-2	few	TGCGCCAGCAGTGGCGTTAGCAATCAGCCCCAGCATTTT	CASSGVSNQPQHF
TRBJ1-1	-	TRBV12-3/TRBV12-4	many	TGTGCCAGCAGTTTTGAGAGGAACACTGAAGCTTTCTTT	CASSFERNTEAFF